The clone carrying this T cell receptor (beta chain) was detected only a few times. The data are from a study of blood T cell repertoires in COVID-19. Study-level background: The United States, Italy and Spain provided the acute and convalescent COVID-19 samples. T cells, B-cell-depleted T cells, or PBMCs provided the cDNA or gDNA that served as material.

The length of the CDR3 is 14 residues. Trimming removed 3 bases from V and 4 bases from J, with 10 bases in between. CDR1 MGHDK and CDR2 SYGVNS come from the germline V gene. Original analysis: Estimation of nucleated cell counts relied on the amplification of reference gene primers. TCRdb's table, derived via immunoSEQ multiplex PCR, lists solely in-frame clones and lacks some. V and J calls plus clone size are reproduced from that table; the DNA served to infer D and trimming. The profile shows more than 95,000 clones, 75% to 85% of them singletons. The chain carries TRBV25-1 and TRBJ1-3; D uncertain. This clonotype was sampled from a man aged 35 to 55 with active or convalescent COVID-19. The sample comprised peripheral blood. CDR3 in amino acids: CASSEYPGGNTIYF. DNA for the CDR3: TGTGCCAGCAGTGAGTACCCGGGAGGAAACACCATATATTTT.